The T cell receptor beta chain under discussion was sequenced for a study of T cells in localized non-small cell lung cancer. Study observations and caveats: Detection in adjacent lung was observed for a median roughly 55 of the top 100 tumor clones. Measurement of T cell clonality placed uninvolved adjacent lung highest, above the level in tumor.

The table came from immunoSEQ multiplex PCR; TCRdb's copy has only in-frame clones and leaves some out. The sample holds about 4,600 clones, 25% to 35% seen once. Note on this clone: Its antigen is not identified.

This CDR3 is built from 18 residues. The trim removed 0 bases at V and 4 bases at J, leaving 12 bases unmatched. Per the germline V gene, CDR1 is SGHNT and CDR2 is YENEEA. This TCR came from a man aged 40-75 years with stage III squamous cell lung carcinoma. The material was lung tumor tissue, obtained before any cancer treatment. This rearrangement joins TRBV11-3 to TRBJ1-1; TRBD1 matches at 9 bases. The CDR3 spells CASSLDWDREALSTEAFF. The CDR3, as DNA: TGTGCCAGCAGCTTAGATTGGGACAGGGAGGCTCTTAGCACTGAAGCTTTCTTT.